Below are 25 T cell receptor beta chains sequenced from a single sample in a study of regulatory T cells in long-lasting Graves disease. Libraries of TCR beta came from iRepertoire HTBI primers plus Arm-PCR of CDR3 regions. In TCRdb, the multiplex PCR reads were re-called with MiXCR into one record per CDR3 protein. The table shows about 470,000 distinct CDR3 sequences, with under 15% occurring only once. The time point: newly diagnosed GD, antithyroid drugs for less than 3 months. Generation of the TCR library employed RNA extracted from PBMCs. The data also belong to a second study, concerning T cells in Graves' hyperthyroidism and ophthalmopathy.

This material consisted of peripheral blood mononuclear cells (PBMCs), taken at new diagnosis, from a patient treated with antithyroid drugs. Source of these receptors: a woman in her 30s with Graves disease.

V and J are TRBV19 and TRBJ2-7; D may match TRBD1 or TRBD2 (6 bases each). Germline CDR1 LNHDA, CDR2 SQIVND (reference sequence). The CDR3 totals 15 residues. V lost 6 bases to trimming and J lost 5 bases, with 20 bases between them. The CDR3 DNA is TGTGCCAGTAGGACCCGGAGGGGGAGCAGGGACGAGCAGTACTTC. Amino acids: CASRTRRGSRDEQYF.

This clonotype was picked up many times. This chain joins TRBV7-9 and TRBJ2-5; possible D gene TRBD1, 5 bases. Trimming pared 5 bases from V and 3 bases from J, leaving 25 bases between. Germline lookup yields CDR1 SEHNR and CDR2 FQNEAQ (reference sequence). This CDR3 comprises 18 residues. The CDR3 region is CASSPDTSALVSKETQYF. As DNA, the CDR3 is TGTGCCAGCAGCCCGGACACCTCGGCGCTCGTATCCAAAGAGACCCAGTACTTC.

This clonotype was seen a few times. The V and J genes are TRBV20-1 and TRBJ2-5; D may be TRBD1 (5 bases). The germline V gene encodes CDR1 DFQATT and CDR2 SNEGSKA (reference sequence). The V end was cut by 6 bases, the J end by 3 bases, with 17 bases between. The CDR3 length is 14 residues. The CDR3 here is CSAPPPGREETQYF. CDR3 coding DNA: TGCAGTGCCCCGCCGCCGGGCAGGGAAGAGACCCAGTACTTC.

This clonotype was counted a few times. V and J are TRBV5-1 and TRBJ2-2; 8 bases align to TRBD1. The CDR3 spans 18 residues. V shed 4 bases and J 0 bases; nucleotides not matched to a gene: 11. CDR1 is SGHRS and CDR2 is YFSETQ in the germline V gene. CDR3 protein: CASSRSHSGGPNTGELFF. CDR3 bases: TGCGCCAGCAGCCGGAGTCATTCAGGGGGCCCGAACACCGGGGAGCTGTTTTTT. The full variable domain, rest sourced from reference TRBV5-1 and TRBJ2-2, is KAGVTQTPRYLIKTRGQQVTLSCSPISGHRSVSWYQQTPGQGLQFLFEYFSETQRNKGNFPGRFSGRQFSNSRSEMNVSTLELGDSALYLCASSRSHSGGPNTGELFFGEGSRLTVL.

In its sample, this clonotype was seen many times. The chain links TRBV3-1 to TRBJ1-1; D perhaps matches TRBD1 (5 bases). Germline CDR1 LGHDT, CDR2 YNNKEL (reference sequence). The germline V and J ends were trimmed by 11 bases and 6 bases, with 16 bases remaining between them. CDR3 length equals 12 residues. The CDR3 DNA follows: TGTGCCGGGGCCGGGGAATCGGCTGAAGCTTTCTTT. This sequence encodes CAGAGESAEAFF.

This clonotype was found many times. The rearrangement uses TRBV7-2 and TRBJ2-1; the D is unclear. V was clipped by 1 base and J by 2 bases, with 12 bases between them. The CDR3 has 16 amino acids. Germline CDR1 SGHTA, CDR2 FQGNSA. CDR3 amino acids: CASSLVALPPYNEQFF. For the CDR3, the DNA is TGTGCCAGCAGCTTAGTGGCCCTCCCCCCCTACAATGAGCAGTTCTTC.

This clonotype has only a few counts. A much larger clone differs by one base, so this may be a read error. The CDR3 end shows no conserved phenylalanine or tryptophan, and so a read error is likely. CDR3 DNA: TGCAGTGCTAGCCAGGGTGCTAGCCCGCAGGGAGAGCAGTTCCTC. Its translation is CSASQGASPQGEQFL. The gene calls are TRBV20-1 and TRBJ2-1; D tentatively reads TRBD1 or TRBD2 (5 bases each). V dropped 3 bases and J dropped 10 bases, with 22 bases sitting between them. Germline CDR1 is DFQATT and CDR2 is SNEGSKA (reference sequence). CDR3 length equals 15 residues.

This clonotype was counted between two and nine times. The chain links TRBV7-3 to TRBJ2-5; 14 positions agree with TRBD2. This CDR3 has 16 amino acids. The V and J ends lost 5 bases and 3 bases, in that order; junction bases with no gene match: 5. In germline, CDR1 is SGHTA, CDR2 FQGTGA. The CDR3 spells CASSKTSGRAEETQYF. DNA of the CDR3: TGTGCCAGCAGCAAGACTAGCGGGAGGGCCGAAGAGACCCAGTACTTC.

This chain uses TRBV24-1 with TRBJ1-2, with 9 nucleotides matching TRBD1. V shed 3 bases, J shed 8 bases, and the junction held 9 bases outside the gene matches. This CDR3 spans 15 amino acids. CDR1 is KGHDR and CDR2 is SFDVKD in the germline V gene. The CDR3 nucleotides read TGTGCCACCAGTGATCGGACAGGGGTCGAGTGGGGCTACACCTTC. It translates to CATSDRTGVEWGYTF.

Only a few counts were recorded for this clonotype. The J gene is TRBJ2-1, the V gene TRBV19; TRBD2 agrees at 7 bases. There are 15 residues in the CDR3. Unmatched junction bases numbered 13, after V lost 6 bases and J lost 8 bases. The germline V gene encodes CDR1 LNHDA and CDR2 SQIVND (reference sequence). The CDR3 nucleotides are TGTGCCAGTAGCTGGTCAAGCGGGGTTACCGATGAGCAGTTCTTC. Translation gives CASSWSSGVTDEQFF.

In its sample, this clonotype was seen many times. The chain uses TRBV20-1 and TRBJ1-5, with D maybe TRBD1 (6 bases). The germline V gene has CDR1 DFQATT and CDR2 SNEGSKA (reference sequence). CDR3 length: 13 residues. Between the trimmed V and J ends, which lost 2 bases and 6 bases, there was a span of 11 bases. The CDR3, as DNA: TGCAGTGCTAGACAGGGGAGTAGTCAGCCCCAGCATTTT. Its translation is CSARQGSSQPQHF.

This clonotype appeared many times. This chain links TRBV19 with TRBJ1-4; D is perhaps TRBD1 (6 bases). Deletions cut 6 bases from V and 0 bases from J, with 23 bases between. The V gene's germline CDR1 is LNHDA and CDR2 SQIVND (reference sequence). The CDR3 contains 19 residues. CDR3 bases: TGTGCCAGTAGAAGAATCGGGACACGCCAGTATTCAACTAATGAAAAACTGTTTTTT. It specifies CASRRIGTRQYSTNEKLFF.

The chain combines TRBV10-3 with TRBJ2-7, with TRBD2 as a possible D gene (7 bases). Germline V CDR1 and CDR2: ENHRY, SYGVKD. The ends were cut back, 0 bases at V and 6 bases at J, with 21 bases in the middle. The CDR3 spans 17 residues. The CDR3 here is CAISESGAGAWVGEQYF. DNA for the CDR3: TGTGCCATCAGTGAGTCCGGGGCGGGGGCGTGGGTAGGCGAGCAGTACTTC.

This clonotype was counted between two and nine times. The chain has TRBV20-1 and TRBJ1-2; maybe TRBD1 (5 bases). The length of the CDR3 is 15 residues. Germline CDR1 is DFQATT and CDR2 is SNEGSKA (reference sequence). Trimming shortened V by 3 bases and J by 1 base, and 15 bases separated the two germline ends. CDR3 sequence reads: CSASAAGHLNYGYTF. CDR3 DNA sequence: TGCAGTGCTAGTGCCGCGGGGCATCTTAACTATGGCTACACCTTC.

This clonotype was detected many times. CDR3 coding DNA: TGCGCCAGCAGCCAAGATTCTGGCCCTGCCTCCTACAATGAGCAGTTCTTC. It yields the protein CASSQDSGPASYNEQFF. The rearrangement uses TRBV4-1 and TRBJ2-1; D gene unclear. V gave up 0 bases and J gave up 0 bases, with 12 bases separating them. The CDR3 is 17 amino acids. CDR1 and CDR2 (germline): MGHRA, YSYEKL.

The genes are TRBV4-1 and TRBJ2-7, with 10 nucleotides matching TRBD2. The CDR3 sequence is 20 residues long. J gave up 2 bases and V 3 bases, and 19 bases lay outside the gene matches. Germline CDR1 reads MGHRA; CDR2 reads YSYEKL. The CDR3 bases are TGCGCCAGCAGCCACCCTGCAGGTGGACTAGCGGCAGGAAATACCTACGAGCAGTACTTC. This gives the protein CASSHPAGGLAAGNTYEQYF.

With regard to this clonotype: A read error may produce the germline difference seen at one junction end. This chain links TRBV20-1 with TRBJ2-7; D remains unclear. The CDR3 loop spans 13 amino acids. Germline V CDR1 and CDR2: DFQATT, SNEGSKA (reference sequence). The CDR3 DNA sequence: TGCAGTGCTAGGTCCCCCCTCTCCAACGAGCAGTACTTC. It encodes CSARSPLSNEQYF.

The sample holds a few counts of this clonotype. This may be a read error, as it is one base from a much larger clone. This chain joins TRBV28 and TRBJ2-7; 11 nucleotides agree with TRBD2. V was pared by 4 bases and J by 8 bases, with 10 bases of the junction left unmatched. This CDR3 is built from 15 residues. Germline CDR1 is MDHEN and CDR2 is SYDVKM. The CDR3 bases are TGTGCCAGCAGTTCCCTACTAGCGGGAGAGGACAAGCAGTACTTC. Protein product: CASSSLLAGEDKQYF.

This clonotype was observed many times. The V gene is TRBV19, the J gene TRBJ1-1; the D is unclear. Germline CDR1 LNHDA, CDR2 SQIVND (reference sequence). The CDR3 runs to 14 residues. Trimming took 7 bases from V and 0 from J, leaving 12 bases between them. The chain's CDR3 is CASTREQMNTEAFF. CDR3 DNA: TGTGCCAGTACTCGGGAACAGATGAACACTGAAGCTTTCTTT.

This sequence joins TRBV2 and TRBJ1-1; D remains unclear. The ends were cut back, 3 bases at V and 4 bases at J, with 12 bases in the middle. The CDR3 extends over 14 amino acids. Germline values: CDR1 SNHLY, CDR2 FYNNEI. The CDR3 loop reads CASSDIFRSTEAFF. Here the CDR3 DNA reads TGTGCCAGCAGTGATATTTTTCGGAGCACTGAAGCTTTCTTT.

This clonotype has ten or more counts. CDR3 bases: TGTGCCAGCAGTCAAACTCGACAGGGAAAATCACAGCCCCAGCATTTT. It yields the protein CASSQTRQGKSQPQHF. This rearrangement joins TRBV2 to TRBJ1-5, with TRBD1 identical over 7 bases. The CDR3 sequence is 16 residues long. Per germline, CDR1 SNHLY and CDR2 FYNNEI. The junction had 14 bases not matched to a gene; V was cut back by 5 bases and J by 7 bases.

This clonotype has at least ten counts. The V gene is TRBV6-2 or TRBV6-3, the J gene TRBJ2-1; the D call may be TRBD1 or TRBD2 (5 bases each). Germline V CDR1 and CDR2: MNHEY, SVGEGT. The CDR3 runs to 13 residues. Trimming removed 0 bases at V and 10 bases at J, with 10 bases between. This CDR3 reads CASSYSGTLEQFF. The CDR3 nucleotides are TGTGCCAGCAGTTACTCGGGGACGCTGGAGCAGTTCTTC.

This clonotype was picked up many times. The chain has TRBV27 and TRBJ1-6, with TRBD1 identical over 9 bases. There are 14 residues in the CDR3. The germline V gene encodes CDR1 MNHEY and CDR2 SMNVEV (reference sequence). After removal of 7 bases from V and 9 bases from J, the junction contained 7 bases not matched to a gene. The CDR3 DNA reads as TGTGCCAGCAAGGGGGACAGGGAAGGTTCACCCCTCCACTTT. Translating it yields CASKGDREGSPLHF.

As to this clonotype: A far larger clone is only one base removed, so a read error is likely. The V call is TRBV7-9, the J call TRBJ2-5, with D possibly matching TRBD2 (6 bases). Germline V CDR1 and CDR2: SEHNR, FQNEAQ (reference sequence). This CDR3 spans 15 amino acids. The CDR3 sequence: CASSLVVAAQETQHF. The CDR3 DNA follows: TGTGCCAGCAGCTTAGTGGTAGCGGCTCAAGAGACCCAGCACTTC.

At least ten counts were recorded for this clonotype. V and J are TRBV6-5 and TRBJ1-1, with TRBD1 matching over 7 bases. CDR1 is MNHEY, CDR2 SVGAGI, per germline. This CDR3 region has 14 residues. The trim removed 2 bases at V and 4 bases at J, leaving 4 bases unmatched. For the CDR3, the DNA is TGTGCCAGCAGTTACACGGGACAGTCCACTGAAGCTTTCTTT. Translation gives CASSYTGQSTEAFF.